Following are 5 T cell receptor beta chains from one sample sequenced in a study of cytomegalovirus exposure and HLA in healthy donors. 60 Vbeta and 13 Jbeta primers were used in PCR. Sequencing was performed with immunoSEQ multiplex PCR; in TCRdb, only in-frame clones are kept and a portion is missing. Found here are about 120,000 clones, roughly 69% of them singletons; the top ten hold roughly 8.2%. Sequenced input: PBMCs. These receptor sequences come from a woman aged 40 to 49 in good health and CMV-seropositive.

The chain carries TRBV4-3 and TRBJ2-2; possible D gene TRBD1, 5 bases. V lost 0 bases, J lost 3 bases, and 14 bases lay in between. CDR3 length: 17 amino acids. Looked up from germline, CDR1 is LGHNA and CDR2 is YSLEER. CDR3 sequence (DNA): TGCGCCAGCAGCCAAGAAGGCTATCAGGGCTACACCGGGGAGCTGTTTTTT. It translates to CASSQEGYQGYTGELFF.

This clone was picked up one time. CDR3 nucleotide sequence: TGTGCCAGCAGCACCAGGGGGCTTAACACTGAAGCTTTCTTT. Residues: CASSTRGLNTEAFF. This rearrangement joins TRBV5-6 to TRBJ1-1; 8 nucleotides match TRBD1. This CDR3 is 14 amino acids long. V was pared by 4 bases and J by 2 bases, with 4 bases of the junction left unmatched. The germline V gene encodes CDR1 SGHDT and CDR2 YYEEEE.

The V call is TRBV19, the J call TRBJ2-5; 11 positions match TRBD2. V shed 3 bases, J shed 2 bases, and the junction held 2 bases outside the gene matches. The CDR3 sequence is 15 residues long. Germline CDR1 is LNHDA and CDR2 is SQIVND (reference sequence). Written as DNA, the CDR3 is TGTGCCAGTAGTATCGGGACTAGCGGACAAGAGACCCAGTACTTC. Translating it yields CASSIGTSGQETQYF.

This rearrangement joins TRBV9 to TRBJ2-1; 11 bases agree with TRBD2. In germline, CDR1 is SGDLS, CDR2 YYNGEE. CDR3 size: 15 residues. The ends lost 3 bases at V and 5 bases at J; junction bases unmatched: 4. In DNA, the CDR3 is TGTGCCAGCAGCGACCTAGCGGGGGGTAACAATGAGCAGTTCTTC. Translated, it gives CASSDLAGGNNEQFF.

CDR3 nucleotide sequence: TGTGCCAGCAGCGACAGGGGAACTGAAGCTTTCTTT. Its protein product is CASSDRGTEAFF. The V call is TRBV7-2, the J call TRBJ1-1; TRBD1 matches at 8 bases. From germline, CDR1 is SGHTA and CDR2 FQGNSA. The J segment lost 5 bases and the V segment lost 5 bases, leaving 1 base of the junction unmatched. The CDR3 extends over 12 amino acids.